The TCR beta chain described here comes from a study of blood T cell repertoires in COVID-19. Study information: Whether acute or convalescent, the COVID-19 samples came from the United States, Italy and Spain. PBMCs, B-cell-depleted T cells, or T cells were the source of the cDNA or gDNA that made up the material.

Of note for this clone: This CDR3 is also generated by other DNA sequences in the sample.

In the original workflow: Reference gene primer amplification gave estimated nucleated cell counts. Measured with immunoSEQ multiplex PCR; TCRdb has only the in-frame clones, and not every one. V and J calls and clone size follow that table, whereas D and trimming were derived from the DNA. The repertoire holds 300,000 or so clones, roughly 91% seen once, with 2.5% to 3.5% in the top ten. Each exposed participant met a COVID-19 case in the 2 weeks preceding study entry. The germline V and J ends were trimmed by 2 bases and 1 base, with 5 bases remaining between them. Germline values: CDR1 SEHNR, CDR2 FQNEAQ (reference sequence). This CDR3 spans 13 amino acids.

The chain links TRBV7-9 to TRBJ1-1; possible D gene TRBD1, 5 bases. The material sequenced was PBMCs or T cells enriched from blood (not recorded which). The sequence came from a woman in her forties or fifties who had been exposed to COVID-19. The CDR3 DNA reads as TGTGCCAGCAGCTTAAGGGGGAACACTGAAGCTTTCTTT. It is translated as CASSLRGNTEAFF.